This note documents a single TCR beta chain sequence. The data were produced by immunoSEQ multiplex PCR, yet TCRdb's version contains in-frame clones alone and is incomplete. The table lists 2 million to 2.5 million clones, more than 80% of them singletons. Between the trimmed V and J ends, which lost 5 bases and 2 bases, there was a span of 8 bases. Germline assignment: CDR1 SGHTA and CDR2 FQGNSA. The CDR3 has 13 amino acids. All donors qualified as healthy HIV-negative adults and had experienced no recent acute infections or vaccinations. The split of CD4+ cells yielded CD45RA+ naive and CD45RA-negative memory subsets. This specimen belongs to a study of shared clonotypes between healthy human individuals. Study background: Donors, aged 18 to 49, were two women and three men.

This clonotype originated in a man aged 18 to 30 in good health. Some clones in this sample may be carry-over from other donors' samples. The sample comprised naive CD4+ T cells from PBMCs. This sample's subset: CD45RA+ positively selected. The V call is TRBV7-2, the J call TRBJ2-3; D is uncertain. The CDR3 DNA is TGTGCCAGCAGCAAGGAATACACAGATACGCAGTATTTT. This gives the protein CASSKEYTDTQYF.